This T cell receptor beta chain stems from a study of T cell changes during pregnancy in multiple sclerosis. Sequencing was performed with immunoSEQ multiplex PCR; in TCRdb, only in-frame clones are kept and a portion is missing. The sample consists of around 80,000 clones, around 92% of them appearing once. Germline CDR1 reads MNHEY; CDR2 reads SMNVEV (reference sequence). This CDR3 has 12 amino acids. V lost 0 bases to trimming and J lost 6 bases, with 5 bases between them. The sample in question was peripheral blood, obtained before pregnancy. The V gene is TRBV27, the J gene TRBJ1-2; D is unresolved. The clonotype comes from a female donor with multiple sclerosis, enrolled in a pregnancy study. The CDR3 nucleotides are TGTGCCAGCAGTTTATCCGGGAATGGCTACACCTTC. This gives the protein CASSLSGNGYTF.